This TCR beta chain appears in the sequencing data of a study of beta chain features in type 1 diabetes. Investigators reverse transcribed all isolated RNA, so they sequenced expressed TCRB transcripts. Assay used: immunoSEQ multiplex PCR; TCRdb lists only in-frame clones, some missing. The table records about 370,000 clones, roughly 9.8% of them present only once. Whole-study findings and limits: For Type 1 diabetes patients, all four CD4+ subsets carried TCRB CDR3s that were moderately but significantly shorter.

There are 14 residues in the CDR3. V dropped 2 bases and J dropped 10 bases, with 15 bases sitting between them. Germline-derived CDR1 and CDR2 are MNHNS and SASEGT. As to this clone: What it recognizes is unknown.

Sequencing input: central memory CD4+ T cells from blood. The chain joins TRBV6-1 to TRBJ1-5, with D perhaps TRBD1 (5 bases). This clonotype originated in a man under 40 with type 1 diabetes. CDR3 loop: CASSELRGQGPQHF. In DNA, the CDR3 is TGTGCCAGCAGTGAATTGAGGGGCCAGGGTCCCCAGCATTTT.